These T cell receptor beta chains were read from a single sample in a study of T cell repertoires in cytomegalovirus infection. For these receptors, no antigen is known. TCRdb re-derived calls from the reads in MiXCR, one entry per CDR3 protein. The repertoire holds 110,000 or so distinct CDR3 sequences, about 30% seen once, with about 81% in the top ten. The sequenced sample was CD8+ T cells from cultured PBMCs, obtained from culture after CMV antigen stimulation. The receptor set was obtained from a human donor in good health (CMV status not recorded). Some clones in this sample may be carry-over from other donors' samples. Each CDR3 is given with its conserved first and last residue. A D gene is named only where the DNA matches it firmly. Where a row states a size, it is once, few, many or the class of an expanded clone; other rows omit it.

cdr3_aa cdr3_nt d_call j_call v_call clone_size
CASSLGGSSNEQFF TGTGCCAGCAGCTTAGGGGGCAGCTCCAATGAGCAGTTCTTC NA TRBJ2-1 TRBV7-8 few
CASSLVSGGSYGYTF TGTGCCAGCAGCTTAGTATCAGGGGGCAGCTATGGCTACACCTTC TRBD1 TRBJ1-2 TRBV7-6 few
CASSGANTEAFF TGTGCCAGCAGCGGAGCGAACACTGAAGCTTTCTTT NA TRBJ1-1 TRBV9 NA
CSARGGTGSEQYF TGCAGTGCTAGAGGAGGGACAGGGTCCGAGCAGTACTTC TRBD1 TRBJ2-7 TRBV20-1 NA
CASSLEPGYPRDTQYF TGTGCCAGCAGCTTAGAGCCAGGCTACCCCAGGGATACGCAGTATTTT NA TRBJ2-3 TRBV7-6 few
CATQQGYEQYF TGTGCCACCCAACAGGGCTACGAGCAGTACTTC NA TRBJ2-7 TRBV10-3 few
CASRQGLSYGYTF TGTGCCAGCAGACAAGGGTTGAGTTATGGCTACACCTTC NA TRBJ1-2 TRBV6-1 NA
CASSLDGREKKSSYEQNF TGCGCCAGCAGCCTAGACGGACGGGAAAAAAAGAGTTCCTACGAGCAGAACTTC NA TRBJ2-7 TRBV4-1 NA
CATDKGGNQPQHF TGTGCCACCGACAAGGGAGGCAATCAGCCCCAGCATTTT NA TRBJ1-5 TRBV15 NA
CASGLAYYEQYF TGTGCTAGTGGTTTGGCATACTACGAGCAGTACTTC NA TRBJ2-7 TRBV12-5 NA
CASSYSGREGYDEQFF TGTGCCAGCAGTTACTCGGGCAGGGAAGGTTACGATGAGCAGTTCTTC NA TRBJ2-1 TRBV6-2/TRBV6-3 NA
CASSLGAGGGNQPQHF TGTGCCAGCAGCTTAGGCGCAGGCGGTGGCAATCAGCCCCAGCATTTT NA TRBJ1-5 TRBV7-8 NA
CASSFPSGGATDTQYF TGTGCCAGCAGCTTCCCTAGCGGGGGGGCCACAGATACGCAGTATTTT TRBD2 TRBJ2-3 TRBV5-6 NA
CASSTIGDYYEQYF TGTGCCAGCAGTACAATAGGGGACTACTACGAGCAGTACTTC TRBD2 TRBJ2-7 TRBV27 NA
CASSSMGNQPQHF TGTGCCAGCAGCTCCATGGGGAATCAGCCCCAGCATTTT NA TRBJ1-5 TRBV7-8 few
CAISESGTGRTGELFF TGTGCCATCAGTGAGTCCGGGACAGGGCGTACCGGGGAGCTGTTTTTT TRBD1 TRBJ2-2 TRBV10-3 NA
CASSLTPSGNTIYF TGTGCCAGCAGTTTAACCCCCTCTGGAAACACCATATATTTT NA TRBJ1-3 TRBV27 NA
CASSLERTGELFF TGTGCCAGCAGCTTAGAGCGGACCGGGGAGCTGTTTTTT NA TRBJ2-2 TRBV7-6 many
CASSEIRGQAETQYF TGTGCCAGCAGTGAAATCCGGGGACAGGCGGAGACCCAGTACTTC TRBD1 TRBJ2-5 TRBV2 once
CASSQVMWGVDYEQYF TGCGCCAGCAGCCAAGTTATGTGGGGGGTTGACTACGAGCAGTACTTC NA TRBJ2-7 TRBV4-1 NA
CASRETSGSGQTQYF TGTGCCAGCAGAGAGACTAGCGGTTCCGGACAGACCCAGTACTTC TRBD2 TRBJ2-5 TRBV2 many
CASSLGRFSEAFF TGTGCCAGCAGTTTAGGGAGGTTCTCTGAAGCTTTCTTT NA TRBJ1-1 TRBV28 NA
CASSSRGGLGNEQFF TGTGCCAGCAGCTCGCGGGGGGGCCTCGGTAATGAGCAGTTCTTC TRBD2 TRBJ2-1 TRBV7-2 few
CASSPWGGRDTEAFF TGTGCCAGCAGTCCCTGGGGGGGGAGAGACACTGAAGCTTTCTTT NA TRBJ1-1 TRBV28 many
CASSLAGQGIEQFF TGTGCCAGCAGCTTAGCGGGACAGGGGATTGAGCAGTTCTTC TRBD1 TRBJ2-1 TRBV7-8 few
CASSLGGGPPNEQFF TGTGCCAGCAGCTTAGGAGGGGGACCCCCCAATGAGCAGTTCTTC NA TRBJ2-1 TRBV7-6 many
CSARGLLEPFF TGCAGTGCTAGAGGCCTCCTTGAACCTTTCTTT NA TRBJ1-1 TRBV20-1 NA
CASSDGVRGIREQFF TGTGCCAGCAGTGATGGTGTCAGGGGAATCCGTGAGCAGTTCTTC NA TRBJ2-1 TRBV2 NA
CASSLGGGPYEQYF TGTGCCAGCAGCTTGGGGGGGGGGCCCTACGAGCAGTACTTC NA TRBJ2-7 TRBV5-4 NA
CASSQSSEQYF TGTGCCAGCAGTCAGAGCAGCGAGCAGTACTTC NA TRBJ2-7 TRBV12-3/TRBV12-4 NA
CASSSRQGLDTQYF TGTGCCAGCAGCTCAAGACAGGGGCTAGATACGCAGTATTTT TRBD1 TRBJ2-3 TRBV7-8 NA
CASSIESSQLNTEAFF TGTGCCAGTAGTATAGAGTCGTCACAGCTGAACACTGAAGCTTTCTTT NA TRBJ1-1 TRBV19 many
CASSDRRLNTEAFF TGTGCCAGCAGCGACAGAAGATTGAACACTGAAGCTTTCTTT NA TRBJ1-1 TRBV12-3/TRBV12-4 NA
CASKASGTDTQYF TGTGCCAGTAAGGCTAGCGGCACAGATACGCAGTATTTT NA TRBJ2-3 TRBV19 few
CASSLGRTYHTEAFF TGTGCCAGCAGTTTGGGACGGACATATCACACTGAAGCTTTCTTT NA TRBJ1-1 TRBV28 few
CASWTGRYGYTF TGTGCCTCCTGGACAGGCCGATATGGCTACACCTTC TRBD1 TRBJ1-2 TRBV27 NA
CATSRDSISEYNSPLHF TGTGCCACCAGCAGAGATTCTATTTCCGAATATAATTCACCCCTCCACTTT NA TRBJ1-6 TRBV15 NA
CASNRDRGYGAGELFF TGTGCCAGTAACCGGGACAGGGGATATGGTGCCGGGGAGCTGTTTTTT TRBD1 TRBJ2-2 TRBV2 once
CASSQDTNQPQHF TGCGCCAGCAGCCAGGATACCAATCAGCCCCAGCATTTT NA TRBJ1-5 TRBV4-1 NA
CASSPLVLGSNEQFF TGTGCCAGCAGCCCCCTTGTCCTTGGGTCTAATGAGCAGTTCTTC NA TRBJ2-1 TRBV6-1 few
CASSPIMGQGVNEQFF TGTGCCAGCAGCCCAATTATGGGACAGGGGGTTAATGAGCAGTTCTTC TRBD1 TRBJ2-1 TRBV28 NA